The clone carrying this T cell receptor (beta chain) turned up a few times. Its antigen is not identified. This record belongs to a study of identical twins. Template switching (which added a universal primer site) was used, and cDNA carried unique molecular identifiers. TCRdb re-called the 5' RACE reads with MiXCR, one entry per CDR3 protein. The sample lists approximately 600,000 distinct CDR3 sequences, 9% to 10% occurring once. Overall study findings and caveats: Analyses based on zero insertions could be partly confounded by invariant MAIT and iNKT cells.

These data were also reused for a study on yellow fever vaccine responses in identical twins.

Sequencing was done on a sample of PBMCs. This sequence originates from a woman between 18 and 29 years old in good health.

The CDR3 coding sequence is TGTGCCAGCAGCCAATTCGGCAGTATACCCAATGAGCAGTTCTTC. Protein: CASSQFGSIPNEQFF. The rearrangement joins TRBV16 to TRBJ2-1; D remains ambiguous. Germline V gene sequence: CDR1 KGHSY, CDR2 FQNENV. This CDR3 comprises 15 residues. V lost 1 base and J lost 6, with 13 bases in between. Using reference TRBV16 and TRBJ2-1 for the parts outside the CDR3, the full variable domain is GEEVAQTPKHLVRGEGQKAKLYCAPIKGHSYVFWYQQVLKNEFKFLISFQNENVFDETGMPKERFSAKCLPNSPCSLEIQATKLEDSAVYFCASSQFGSIPNEQFFGPGTRLTVL.